The rows below give T cell receptor beta chains drawn from one sample of a study of T cell clonotyping in hematopoietic cell transplantation. Method: immunoSEQ multiplex PCR; TCRdb's copy keeps in-frame clones and lacks some. The sample records about 10,000 clones, approximately 94% being singletons. The material was PBMCs, obtained 100 days after allogeneic stem cell transplant. The receptors were gathered from a male patient in his fifties or sixties who had an allogeneic stem cell transplant from a related donor, so T cells may come from the graft donor. Some clones in this sample may be carry-over from other donors' samples. Each CDR3 is given with its conserved first and last residue. The D gene is left open where the match is weak. Part of the rows lack a size; the others show once, few, many or a class for expanded clones.

CDR3	DNA	D	size	J	V
CASSQDGRRQGGVEKLFF	TGTGCCAGCAGCCAAGATGGGAGGCGACAGGGTGGGGTTGAAAAACTGTTTTTT	TRBD1	-	TRBJ1-4	TRBV4-2
CASNPGRGNTEAFF	TGTGCCAGCAATCCAGGGAGGGGGAACACTGAAGCTTTCTTT	-	-	TRBJ1-1	TRBV9
CASRWDVNYGYTF	TGTGCCAGCAGGTGGGATGTAAACTATGGCTACACCTTC	-	-	TRBJ1-2	TRBV7-2
CASSFGLDYEQYF	TGTGCCAGCAGTTTCGGACTAGACTACGAGCAGTACTTC	TRBD2	-	TRBJ2-7	TRBV28
CASSVGLGRTEAFF	TGTGCCAGCAGCGTAGGTTTGGGGCGAACTGAAGCTTTCTTT	-	-	TRBJ1-1	TRBV9
CAWSVLGIPYEQYF	TGTGCCTGGAGTGTACTTGGGATTCCATACGAGCAGTACTTC	-	-	TRBJ2-7	TRBV30
CASRESNRETQYF	TGTGCCAGCAGAGAGTCAAATAGGGAGACCCAGTACTTC	-	-	TRBJ2-5	TRBV7-3
CASSLRPGLAGQETQYF	TGTGCCAGCAGCTTAAGGCCCGGACTAGCGGGGCAAGAGACCCAGTACTTC	TRBD2	-	TRBJ2-5	TRBV7-3
CASSEAPPSGANNEQFF	TGTGCCAGCAGTGAAGCCCCGCCCAGCGGGGCAAACAATGAGCAGTTCTTC	TRBD2	-	TRBJ2-1	TRBV2
CASSRDQGYTF	TGTGCCAGCAGCCGGGACCAGGGCTACACCTTC	-	-	TRBJ1-2	TRBV5-4
CASSLGPRGPYNEQFF	TGTGCCAGCAGCTTAGGCCCTAGAGGGCCCTACAATGAGCAGTTCTTC	-	-	TRBJ2-1	TRBV7-9
CASSQDPDGNTEAFF	TGCGCCAGCAGCCAAGATCCGGATGGGAACACTGAAGCTTTCTTT	-	-	TRBJ1-1	TRBV4-3
CASKGLGTSLDEQFF	TGTGCCAGCAAAGGGTTGGGGACTAGTCTGGATGAGCAGTTCTTC	TRBD2	-	TRBJ2-1	TRBV6-5
CASSKKTGGASNQPQHF	TGTGCCAGCAGTAAAAAGACAGGGGGCGCGAGCAATCAGCCCCAGCATTTT	TRBD1	-	TRBJ1-5	TRBV2
CASSIEQGYRPQHF	TGTGCCAGTAGTATAGAACAGGGTTATCGGCCCCAGCATTTT	-	-	TRBJ1-5	TRBV19
CASSIGQYSNQPQHF	TGTGCCAGTAGTATAGGACAGTATAGCAATCAGCCCCAGCATTTT	-	-	TRBJ1-5	TRBV19
CASSISGTGTGELFF	TGTGCCAGTAGTATTTCCGGGACCGGCACCGGGGAGCTGTTTTTT	-	-	TRBJ2-2	TRBV19
CASSFTFAAGGRTDTQYF	TGTGCCAGCAGTTTTACCTTCGCTGCGGGGGGGCGGACAGATACGCAGTATTTT	TRBD2	-	TRBJ2-3	TRBV28
CAVQQGTEAFF	TGTGCCGTTCAACAGGGGACTGAAGCTTTCTTT	TRBD1	-	TRBJ1-1	TRBV28
CASSSRSGTGIYEQYF	TGTGCCAGTAGTTCCCGATCCGGGACAGGGATCTACGAGCAGTACTTC	TRBD1	-	TRBJ2-7	TRBV19
CASSQDSGGPGEQYF	TGTGCCAGCAGCCAAGATAGCGGGGGGCCGGGAGAGCAGTACTTC	TRBD2	once	TRBJ2-7	TRBV4-2
CASSPGTANTGELFF	TGTGCCAGCAGCCCCGGGACAGCGAACACCGGGGAGCTGTTTTTT	TRBD1	-	TRBJ2-2	TRBV6-1